These 27 T cell receptor beta chains came from one sample sequenced in a study of blood T cell repertoires in COVID-19. Profiled with immunoSEQ multiplex PCR; TCRdb holds only in-frame clones, not every one. The table records approximately 100,000 clones, about 85% of them present only once. Source material: peripheral blood. The source is a man aged 80 or over with acute or convalescent COVID-19.

This chain joins TRBV29-1 and TRBJ1-2; 10 positions match TRBD1. V gave up 4 bases and J gave up 8 bases; unmatched junction bases: 4. The CDR3 is 12 residues long. Germline assignment: CDR1 SQVTM and CDR2 ANQGSEA. CDR3 sequence (DNA): TGCAGCGTTGTTGACAGGGGGCCGGGCTACACCTTC. Its protein product is CSVVDRGPGYTF.

V is TRBV7-9 and J is TRBJ1-6; 9 bases align to TRBD1. CDR3 length: 17 amino acids. Germline V gene sequence: CDR1 SEHNR, CDR2 FQNEAQ (reference sequence). With 2 bases clipped from V and 10 bases from J, the junction kept 12 bases outside the gene matches. This CDR3 reads CASSLPREGQGPSPLHF. For the CDR3, the DNA is TGTGCCAGCAGCTTACCTCGCGAGGGACAGGGTCCGTCACCCCTCCACTTT.

The chain employs TRBV9 and TRBJ2-2, with 8 positions matching TRBD2. The CDR3 extends over 15 amino acids. Germline CDR1 SGDLS, CDR2 YYNGEE. The V and J ends lost 2 bases and 7 bases, in that order; junction bases with no gene match: 7. This chain's CDR3 is CASSVSGDNIGELFF. CDR3 DNA sequence: TGTGCCAGCAGCGTTAGCGGGGATAATATCGGGGAGCTGTTTTTT.

V usage is TRBV27 and J usage is TRBJ2-1; D remains unclear. The germline V and J ends were trimmed by 3 bases and 5 bases, with 8 bases remaining between them. This CDR3 is built from 13 residues. Germline V CDR1 and CDR2: MNHEY, SMNVEV (reference sequence). Written as DNA, the CDR3 is TGTGCCAGCAGTTTTGAGGTTGACAATGAGCAGTTCTTC. The encoded protein is CASSFEVDNEQFF.

The CDR3 nucleotides are TGTGCCACCAGCTGGGGAGACAGGCCTAATGAAAAACTGTTTTTT. This translates into CATSWGDRPNEKLFF. The chain uses TRBV15 and TRBJ1-4; perhaps TRBD1 as D (6 bases). Germline V lookup: CDR1 LNHNV, CDR2 YYDKDF (reference sequence). The CDR3 runs to 15 residues. V lost 5 bases to trimming and J lost 3 bases, with 13 bases between them. Filled out from reference TRBV15 and TRBJ1-4, the complete variable domain reads DAMVIQNPRYQVTQFGKPVTLSCSQTLNHNVMYWYQQKSSQAPKLLFHYYDKDFNNEADTPDNFQSRRPNTSFCFLDIRSPGLGDTAMYLCATSWGDRPNEKLFFGSGTQLSVL.

The V gene is TRBV7-6, the J gene TRBJ2-5; perhaps TRBD1 as D (6 bases). Germline V CDR1 and CDR2: SGHVS, FNYEAQ. The ends were cut back, 5 bases at V and 1 base at J, with 17 bases in the middle. CDR3 size: 16 residues. CDR3 loop: CASSLLASGAQETQYF. DNA of the CDR3: TGTGCCAGCAGCCTACTCGCCTCAGGGGCCCAAGAGACCCAGTACTTC.

This chain connects TRBV15 to TRBJ2-7; TRBD1 matches 7 bases. V was clipped by 1 base and J by 3 bases; unmatched bases: 12. Per germline, CDR1 LNHNV and CDR2 YYDKDF (reference sequence). The CDR3 runs to 17 residues. This CDR3 is CATSRGGPGTVIYEQYF. The CDR3 region has the DNA TGTGCCACCAGCAGAGGAGGGCCCGGGACAGTCATCTACGAGCAGTACTTC.

This chain uses TRBV5-1 with TRBJ2-7, with 8 bases that match TRBD1. The CDR3 contains 13 residues. V shed 3 bases and J 6 bases; nucleotides not matched to a gene: 5. Germline V gene data show CDR1 as SGHRS and CDR2 as YFSETQ. CDR3 coding DNA: TGCGCCAGCAGCTATGGACAGGGCAGCGAGCAGTACTTC. This codes for CASSYGQGSEQYF.

The chain combines TRBV6-5 with TRBJ2-7, with TRBD2 matching over 7 bases. J gave up 6 bases and V 5 bases, and 7 bases lay outside the gene matches. This CDR3 region has 13 residues. Germline V gene lookup returns CDR1 MNHEY and CDR2 SVGAGI. CDR3 DNA: TGTGCCAGCAGTCGGGACTATTATCTCGAGCAGTACTTC. This sequence encodes CASSRDYYLEQYF.

In this sample, this clone turned up once. CDR3 loop: CASSLEAGARTDTQYF. The CDR3 DNA reads TGTGCCAGCAGCTTAGAGGCGGGGGCCCGCACAGATACGCAGTATTTT. V usage is TRBV7-2 and J usage is TRBJ2-3, with D possibly being TRBD2 (7 bases). V shed 1 base and J shed 1 base, with 12 bases lying between them. CDR1 is SGHTA and CDR2 is FQGNSA in the germline V gene. CDR3 length: 16 amino acids.

The CDR3 DNA reads TGTGCCAGCAGCTCCGAGGGCGGGAGGCGGCCGGATACGCAGTATTTT. It encodes CASSSEGGRRPDTQYF. V usage is TRBV7-9 and J usage is TRBJ2-3; TRBD2 aligns across 8 bases. The V and J ends lost 4 bases and 6 bases, in that order; junction bases with no gene match: 12. The length of the CDR3 is 16 residues. Germline-derived CDR1 and CDR2 are SEHNR and FQNEAQ (reference sequence). Filled out from reference TRBV7-9 and TRBJ2-3, the complete variable domain reads DTGVSQNPRHKITKRGQNVTFRCDPISEHNRLYWYRQTLGQGPEFLTYFQNEAQLEKSRLLSDRFSAERPKGSFSTLEIQRTEQGDSAMYLCASSSEGGRRPDTQYFGPGTRLTVL.

The genes are TRBV4-2 and TRBJ2-5; no reliable D call. CDR3 length: 15 amino acids. V was shortened by 1 base and J by 5 bases, with 14 bases between the two germline ends. CDR1 and CDR2 from the germline V gene are LGHNA and YNFKEQ. Written as DNA, the CDR3 is TGTGCCAGCAGCCAAGGAGTTGCGGCCCAGGAGACCCAGTACTTC. As protein: CASSQGVAAQETQYF.

V is TRBV6-2 or TRBV6-3 and J is TRBJ2-7, with a tentative D call TRBD1 (7 bases). Germline V gene lookup returns CDR1 MNHEY and CDR2 SVGEGT. The length of the CDR3 is 17 residues. The V and J ends lost 0 bases and 5 bases respectively, with 20 bases between them. The CDR3 nucleotides are TGTGCCAGCAGTTACTCCAGGGGGGACCTTGTAGAGCACGAGCAGTACTTC. Its protein product is CASSYSRGDLVEHEQYF.

This clone was found a few times. The rearrangement uses TRBV11-2 and TRBJ1-1, with 10 bases that match TRBD1. With 5 bases clipped from V and 5 bases from J, the junction kept 5 bases outside the gene matches. Per germline, CDR1 SGHAT and CDR2 FQNNGV. This CDR3 has 14 amino acids. CDR3 bases: TGTGCCAGCAGCATGACAGGGGGCCGGACTGAAGCTTTCTTT. This gives the protein CASSMTGGRTEAFF.

The CDR3 sequence: CASSYRDRGGYTF. In DNA, the CDR3 is TGTGCCAGCAGTTACCGGGACAGGGGAGGCTACACCTTC. The chain links TRBV5-6 to TRBJ1-2; 10 nucleotides line up with TRBD1. The CDR3 has 13 residues. CDR1 and CDR2 from the germline V gene are SGHDT and YYEEEE. Germline trimming cut 5 bases from V and 8 bases from J; bases unmatched to any gene: 6.

The chain employs TRBV23-1 and TRBJ1-4; 7 bases line up with TRBD1. TRBV23-1 is recorded as an ORF, its role being uncertain. The junction had 6 bases not matched to a gene; V was cut back by 0 bases and J by 8 bases. The CDR3 covers 15 residues. The CDR3 here is CASSQSTGAGEKLFF. CDR3 coding DNA: TGCGCCAGCAGTCAATCAACAGGGGCGGGCGAAAAACTGTTTTTT.

This chain links TRBV27 with TRBJ2-7; TRBD1 agrees at 10 bases. Per germline, CDR1 MNHEY and CDR2 SMNVEV (reference sequence). Losses at the gene ends were 7 bases for V and 1 base for J; bases not matched to a gene: 4. The CDR3 runs 14 residues. The CDR3 protein is CASTRQGASYEQYF. The DNA of the CDR3 is TGTGCCAGCACCCGACAGGGGGCATCCTACGAGCAGTACTTC.

V gene TRBV7-3 combines with J gene TRBJ2-5; no reliable D call. Per the germline V gene, CDR1 is SGHTA and CDR2 is FQGTGA. The V and J ends lost 5 bases and 1 base respectively, with 14 bases between them. The CDR3 runs to 15 residues. CDR3 loop: CASSQIAEPQETQYF. CDR3 nucleotides: TGTGCCAGCAGCCAAATTGCGGAGCCCCAAGAGACCCAGTACTTC. Combining the CDR3 with reference TRBV7-3 and TRBJ2-5 gives the whole variable domain GAGVSQTPSNKVTEKGKYVELRCDPISGHTALYWYRQSLGQGPEFLIYFQGTGAADDSGLPNDRFFAVRPEGSVSTLKIQRTERGDSAVYLCASSQIAEPQETQYFGPGTRLLVL.

The chain couples TRBV24-1 to TRBJ1-3; no clear D gene. Looked up from germline, CDR1 is KGHDR and CDR2 is SFDVKD. This CDR3 is 13 amino acids long. V lost 5 bases and J 0 bases, leaving 4 bases between the germline ends. CDR3 amino acids: CATSGDSGNTIYF. As DNA, the CDR3 is TGTGCCACCAGTGGAGACTCTGGAAACACCATATATTTT.

The V call is TRBV28, the J call TRBJ2-7; 7 nucleotides match TRBD1. The CDR3 covers 12 residues. V shed 5 bases, J shed 5 bases, and the junction held 3 bases outside the gene matches. Germline CDR1 is MDHEN and CDR2 is SYDVKM. CDR3 residues: CASSGDRDEQYF. The CDR3 DNA reads TGTGCCAGCAGTGGTGACAGGGACGAGCAGTACTTC.

Only a few counts were recorded for this clone. The V call is TRBV27, the J call TRBJ1-2; 7 bases map to TRBD1. The CDR3 consists of 16 residues. V was clipped by 0 bases and J by 4 bases; unmatched bases: 8. CDR1 MNHEY and CDR2 SMNVEV come from the germline V gene (reference sequence). The CDR3 protein is CASSLSRQGTAYGYTF. The CDR3 bases are TGTGCCAGCAGTTTATCCCGACAGGGAACCGCCTATGGCTACACCTTC.

The chain carries TRBV28 and TRBJ1-2; D is possibly TRBD1 (5 bases). This CDR3 is built from 15 residues. Germline CDR1 reads MDHEN; CDR2 reads SYDVKM. Between the trimmed V and J ends, which lost 6 bases and 0 bases, there was a span of 14 bases. The CDR3 DNA reads TGTGCCAGCAGGAGACAGAGCCAATCTAACTATGGCTACACCTTC. Protein: CASRRQSQSNYGYTF.

The rearrangement joins TRBV28 to TRBJ2-7; D perhaps matches TRBD2 (6 bases). CDR1 and CDR2 (germline): MDHEN, SYDVKM. Trimming removed 5 bases at V and 0 bases at J, with 14 bases between. The CDR3 runs 15 residues. The chain's CDR3 is CASSPSGLLSYEQYF. The CDR3 coding sequence is TGTGCCAGCAGTCCAAGCGGGCTTCTCTCCTACGAGCAGTACTTC.

V and J are TRBV24-1 and TRBJ2-2; no clear D. Germline lookup yields CDR1 KGHDR and CDR2 SFDVKD. Deletions cut 0 bases from V and 1 base from J, with 5 bases between. CDR3 length equals 15 residues. CDR3 nucleotides: TGTGCCACCAGTGATTTGGGGCTGAACACCGGGGAGCTGTTTTTT. It codes for CATSDLGLNTGELFF.

The CDR3 sequence: CASSLGPGEGQETQYF. The CDR3 nucleotides read TGTGCCAGCAGCTTAGGCCCGGGGGAGGGCCAGGAGACCCAGTACTTC. The chain couples TRBV11-3 to TRBJ2-5; 7 bases align to TRBD2. V lost 1 base and J lost 5; bases outside the gene matches: 10. CDR1 is SGHNT and CDR2 is YENEEA in the germline V gene. The CDR3 loop spans 16 amino acids.

In nucleotides, the CDR3 is TGTGCCAGCAGCGGATCGGGGGGCACGGCCAAAAACATTCAGTACTTC. Encoded protein: CASSGSGGTAKNIQYF. The V and J genes are TRBV9 and TRBJ2-4, with a possible D match to TRBD2 (7 bases). V was clipped by 3 bases and J by 1 base, with 14 bases between them. This CDR3 spans 16 amino acids. CDR1 SGDLS and CDR2 YYNGEE come from the germline V gene.

The chain recombines TRBV10-3 with TRBJ2-7; a weak D match, TRBD2 (5 bases). CDR3 length equals 14 residues. Trimming took 3 bases from V and 0 from J, leaving 9 bases between them. CDR1 is ENHRY, CDR2 SYGVKD, per germline. The CDR3 nucleotides read TGTGCCATCAGTGACCCGGGGAGCTCCTACGAGCAGTACTTC. Residues: CAISDPGSSYEQYF.